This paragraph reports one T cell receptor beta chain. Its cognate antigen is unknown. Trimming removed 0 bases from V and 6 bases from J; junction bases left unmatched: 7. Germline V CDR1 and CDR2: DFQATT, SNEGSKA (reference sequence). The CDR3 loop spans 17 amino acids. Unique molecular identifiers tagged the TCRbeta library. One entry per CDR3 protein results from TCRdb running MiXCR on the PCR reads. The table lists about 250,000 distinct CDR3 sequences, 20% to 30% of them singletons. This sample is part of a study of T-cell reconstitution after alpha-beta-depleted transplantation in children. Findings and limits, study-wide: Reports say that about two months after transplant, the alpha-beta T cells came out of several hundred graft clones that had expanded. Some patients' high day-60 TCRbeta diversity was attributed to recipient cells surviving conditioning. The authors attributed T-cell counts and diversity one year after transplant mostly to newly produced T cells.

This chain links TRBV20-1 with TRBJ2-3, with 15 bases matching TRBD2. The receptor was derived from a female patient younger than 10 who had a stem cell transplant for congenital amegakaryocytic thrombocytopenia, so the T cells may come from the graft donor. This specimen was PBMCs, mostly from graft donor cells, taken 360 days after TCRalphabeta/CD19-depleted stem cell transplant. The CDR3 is CSARDGLAGGRVDTQYF. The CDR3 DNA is TGCAGTGCTAGAGATGGACTAGCGGGGGGGCGTGTGGATACGCAGTATTTT.